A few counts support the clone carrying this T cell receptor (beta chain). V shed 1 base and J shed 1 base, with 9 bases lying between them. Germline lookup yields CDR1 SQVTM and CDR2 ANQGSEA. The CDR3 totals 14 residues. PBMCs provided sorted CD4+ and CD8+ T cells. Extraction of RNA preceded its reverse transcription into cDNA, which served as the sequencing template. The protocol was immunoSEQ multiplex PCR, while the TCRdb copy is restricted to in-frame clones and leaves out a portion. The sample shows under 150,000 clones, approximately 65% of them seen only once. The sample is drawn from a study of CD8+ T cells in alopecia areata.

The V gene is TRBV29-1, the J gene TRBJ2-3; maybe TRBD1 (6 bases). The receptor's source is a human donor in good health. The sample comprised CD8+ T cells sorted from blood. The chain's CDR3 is CSVEGDTRTDTQYF. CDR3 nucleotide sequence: TGCAGCGTTGAAGGGGACACCCGCACAGATACGCAGTATTTT.